This TCR beta chain appears in the sequencing data of a study of T cells after yellow fever vaccination. This clonotype was observed a handful of times. A single record per CDR3 protein comes from TCRdb applying MiXCR to the 5' RACE reads. The top ten clones hold about 20% of a sample with around 30,000 distinct CDR3 sequences, more than 6.5% of them seen once. General study findings and limits: Post-booster samples contained most primary-vaccination clones (approximately 96% CD4, around 89% CD8).

The TCR was taken from a man younger than 35 who received the YFV17D yellow fever vaccine. Sample: PBMCs, either bulk or a sorted T-cell subset (CD4+, CD8+, memory, or dextramer-sorted; not recorded which), taken on the day of the first yellow fever vaccination.

CDR3 nucleotides: TGTGCCAGCAGCCCTACCCCGGGCACCACCAGGAGAAGTACAAACACCGGGGAGCTGTTTTTT. It specifies CASSPTPGTTRRSTNTGELFF. The V and J genes are TRBV3-1 and TRBJ2-2; D is uncertain. Germline V CDR1 and CDR2: LGHDT, YNNKEL (reference sequence). CDR3 size: 21 residues. V was cut by 4 bases and J by 2 bases, with 29 bases left in between.